This T cell receptor beta chain is drawn from a study of blood T cell repertoires in COVID-19. Study-wide context: The origin of the acute and convalescent COVID-19 samples was the United States, Italy and Spain. From T cells, B-cell-depleted T cells, or PBMCs came the material, which was cDNA or gDNA.

In the authors' workflow: How many nucleated cells were present was estimated from reference gene primer amplification. TCRdb's copy holds only in-frame clones and misses some; the assay was immunoSEQ multiplex PCR. V and J calls and clone size are those listed in that table; D and trimming were worked out from the DNA. In the table there are around 200,000 clones, 80% to 90% of which are singletons. Per the germline V gene, CDR1 is WNHNN and CDR2 is SYGVQD (reference sequence). The CDR3 has 13 amino acids. With V trimmed by 10 bases and J by 3 bases, 8 bases remained unmatched. The sequence derives from a man aged 55 to 69 with acute or convalescent COVID-19. The rearrangement links TRBV10-1 to TRBJ2-5; 7 bases are shared with TRBD1. Specimen: peripheral blood. CDR3 in amino acids: CAKTRDREETQYF. For the CDR3, the DNA is TGCGCCAAGACCCGGGACAGAGAAGAGACCCAGTACTTC.